These 29 T cell receptor beta chains were all obtained from the same sample, sequenced in a study of cytomegalovirus exposure and HLA in healthy donors. The repertoire was sequenced with immunoSEQ multiplex PCR; TCRdb's copy has only in-frame clones and lacks some. The repertoire includes hundreds of thousands of clones, about 90% of them detected once, and more than 10% sits in the top ten. The source material was PBMCs. The receptors derive from a man aged 18-30 years in good health and CMV-seropositive.

The chain combines TRBV10-1 with TRBJ2-2, with D unresolved. Germline V CDR1 and CDR2: WNHNN, SYGVQD (reference sequence). This CDR3 is built from 13 residues. V lost 3 bases, J lost 6 bases, and 8 bases lay in between. The CDR3 nucleotides are TGCGCCAGCAGTGATAATTTAGCCGGGGAGCTGTTTTTT. Its protein is CASSDNLAGELFF.

This clone is a singleton in its sample. The chain has TRBV19 and TRBJ2-4, with no clear D. There are 20 residues in the CDR3. Trimming shortened V by 1 base and J by 1 base, and 23 bases separated the two germline ends. CDR1 and CDR2 (germline): LNHDA, SQIVND (reference sequence). CDR3 nucleotide sequence: TGTGCCAGTAGTATAGTAGGACCAAGCCAACGAGAAGGGGCCAAAAACATTCAGTACTTC. The encoded protein is CASSIVGPSQREGAKNIQYF.

This clone came up once. V and J are TRBV5-1 and TRBJ1-4; a possible D gene is TRBD1 (5 bases). This CDR3 region has 15 residues. Germline V CDR1 and CDR2: SGHRS, YFSETQ. Trimming took 3 bases from V and 8 from J, leaving 17 bases between them. The CDR3 reads CASSSLGQGEEKLFF. The CDR3 region has the DNA TGCGCCAGCAGCTCACTGGGGCAGGGTGAGGAAAAACTGTTTTTT.

The chain recombines TRBV2 with TRBJ2-3; the D gene is possibly TRBD1 (5 bases). V lost 1 base and J lost 1, with 12 bases in between. CDR1 is SNHLY and CDR2 is FYNNEI in the germline V gene. The CDR3 sequence is 16 residues long. The CDR3 DNA follows: TGTGCCAGCAGTGAAGAATTGGGCAGGGGCACAGATACGCAGTATTTT. Translated: CASSEELGRGTDTQYF. The full variable domain, its missing parts supplied by reference TRBV2 and TRBJ2-3, is EPEVTQTPSHQVTQMGQEVILRCVPISNHLYFYWYRQILGQKVEFLVSFYNNEISEKSEIFDDQFSVERPDGSNFTLKIRSTKLEDSAMYFCASSEELGRGTDTQYFGPGTRLTVL.

The rearrangement joins TRBV4-1 to TRBJ1-1; D unclear. With 0 bases removed from V and 5 bases from J, the gap between germline ends came to 13 bases. Germline V CDR1 and CDR2: MGHRA, YSYEKL. The CDR3 runs 15 residues. The CDR3: CASSQDRGPGTEAFF. In DNA form, the CDR3 reads TGCGCCAGCAGCCAAGATCGGGGTCCCGGGACTGAAGCTTTCTTT.

The J gene is TRBJ2-1, the V gene TRBV25-1; 13 bases line up with TRBD2. Unmatched junction bases numbered 17, after V lost 7 bases and J lost 8 bases. This CDR3 comprises 18 residues. Germline V lookup: CDR1 MGHDK, CDR2 SYGVNS. The CDR3 DNA reads as TGTGCCAGCACCGCGGGACTAGCGGGATGGTCTGTCGCAGATGAGCAGTTCTTC. This sequence encodes CASTAGLAGWSVADEQFF.

This clone was observed a single time. The gene calls are TRBV11-2 and TRBJ2-1; 8 bases are shared with TRBD2. Looked up from germline, CDR1 is SGHAT and CDR2 is FQNNGV. V lost 0 bases and J lost 8; bases outside the gene matches: 9. CDR3 length: 16 residues. The CDR3 is CASSLETAGGGDEQFF. Written as DNA, the CDR3 is TGTGCCAGCAGCTTAGAGACGGCGGGAGGCGGGGATGAGCAGTTCTTC.

The chain carries TRBV27 and TRBJ1-2, with unresolved D. The germline V gene has CDR1 MNHEY and CDR2 SMNVEV (reference sequence). V was cut by 9 bases and J by 3 bases, with 23 bases left in between. The CDR3 is made up of 16 amino acids. The CDR3 nucleotides read TGTGCCAGGCCCTCAAGTGGCCATAAAGGAGACTATGGCTACACCTTC. Its translation is CARPSSGHKGDYGYTF.

V usage is TRBV6-5 and J usage is TRBJ2-7, with D hard to call. Germline values: CDR1 MNHEY, CDR2 SVGAGI. The ends were cut back, 5 bases at V and 3 bases at J, with 5 bases in the middle. This CDR3 spans 11 amino acids. CDR3 sequence: CASSNHYEQYF. The CDR3 nucleotides are TGTGCCAGCAGTAACCACTACGAGCAGTACTTC.

This sequence joins TRBV11-2 and TRBJ2-7; TRBD1 agrees at 7 bases. From germline, CDR1 is SGHAT and CDR2 FQNNGV. The CDR3 length is 15 residues. The trim removed 4 bases at V and 1 base at J, leaving 7 bases unmatched. The CDR3 region has the DNA TGTGCCAGCAGCTCTCCTAGGACAGGATCCTACGAGCAGTACTTC. Its protein product is CASSSPRTGSYEQYF.

The chain employs TRBV5-4 and TRBJ1-1, with TRBD1 matching over 11 bases. The CDR3 contains 16 residues. Per the germline V gene, CDR1 is SGHNT and CDR2 is YYREEE (reference sequence). V was pared by 2 bases and J by 5 bases, with 8 bases of the junction left unmatched. DNA of the CDR3: TGTGCCAGCAGCTTAGGTTTGGGACAGGGGGAAACTGAAGCTTTCTTT. Translated: CASSLGLGQGETEAFF.

V and J are TRBV2 and TRBJ2-5; no clear D. The CDR3 length is 13 residues. V lost 3 bases, J lost 5 bases, and 10 bases lay in between. Germline CDR1 SNHLY, CDR2 FYNNEI. The CDR3, as DNA: TGTGCCAGCAGTGATAGCCGGCGGGAGACCCAGTACTTC. The encoded protein is CASSDSRRETQYF.

The chain joins TRBV19 to TRBJ2-7; the D gene is possibly TRBD1 (6 bases). In germline, CDR1 is LNHDA, CDR2 SQIVND (reference sequence). V dropped 3 bases and J dropped 5 bases, with 11 bases sitting between them. This CDR3 has 13 residues. The CDR3 bases are TGTGCCAGTAGTATGACAGGATCCCACGAGCAGTACTTC. This translates into CASSMTGSHEQYF.

The chain is built from TRBV2 and TRBJ2-2; possibly TRBD1 or TRBD2 for D (6 bases each). Germline loops: CDR1 SNHLY, CDR2 FYNNEI. CDR3 length: 13 amino acids. The CDR3 DNA is TGTGCAGGGGGGCAGCTGAACACCGGGGAGCTGTTTTTT. This encodes CAGGQLNTGELFF.

This clone was detected only a few times. The CDR3 protein is CASSLTGPANYGYTF. The CDR3 bases are TGTGCCAGCAGCTTAACGGGACCTGCCAACTATGGCTACACCTTC. The chain joins TRBV11-2 to TRBJ1-2, with D perhaps TRBD1 (5 bases). The CDR3 loop spans 15 amino acids. The germline V and J ends were trimmed by 2 bases and 2 bases, with 12 bases remaining between them. CDR1 SGHAT and CDR2 FQNNGV come from the germline V gene.

Only one count was recorded for this clone. Here the CDR3 reads CASSPDSHGYTF. CDR3 bases: TGTGCCAGCAGCCCCGACAGTCATGGCTACACCTTC. The V and J genes are TRBV7-9 and TRBJ1-2, with D possibly matching TRBD1 (5 bases). Trimming left V 5 bases short and J 6 bases short, with 10 bases between. The CDR3 extends over 12 amino acids. Germline lookup yields CDR1 SEHNR and CDR2 FQNEAQ (reference sequence).

DNA of the CDR3: TGTGCCAGCAGGAGTTACAGCATCTATGGCTACACCTTC. Protein product: CASRSYSIYGYTF. V and J are TRBV28 and TRBJ1-2; no definite D call. The CDR3 covers 13 residues. Germline lookup yields CDR1 MDHEN and CDR2 SYDVKM. Trimming shortened V by 6 bases and J by 4 bases, and 12 bases separated the two germline ends.

The rearrangement uses TRBV7-2 and TRBJ2-3; D is ambiguous. Trimming cost V 1 base and J 3 bases, with 5 bases left between them. Germline values: CDR1 SGHTA, CDR2 FQGNSA. This CDR3 has 13 residues. In nucleotides, the CDR3 is TGTGCCAGCAGCTTAGTCAGGACAGATACGCAGTATTTT. This gives the protein CASSLVRTDTQYF.

This chain uses TRBV4-1 with TRBJ2-7; D is possibly TRBD1 or TRBD2 (5 bases each). The CDR3 loop spans 14 amino acids. V was shortened by 2 bases and J by 2 bases, with 10 bases between the two germline ends. Germline loops: CDR1 MGHRA, CDR2 YSYEKL. CDR3 nucleotide sequence: TGCGCCAGCAGCCAAAGCAGAGGGGCCTACGAGCAGTACTTC. This translates into CASSQSRGAYEQYF.

The genes are TRBV15 and TRBJ2-1; the D is unclear. The CDR3 contains 15 residues. CDR1 and CDR2 from the germline V gene are LNHNV and YYDKDF (reference sequence). Trimming cost V 3 bases and J 5 bases, with 14 bases left between them. As DNA, the CDR3 is TGTGCCACCAGCAGTCGGCCGTACACGGACAATGAGCAGTTCTTC. Translated, it gives CATSSRPYTDNEQFF.

This rearrangement joins TRBV6-6 to TRBJ2-2; D tentatively reads TRBD1 or TRBD2 (5 bases each). V lost 7 bases to trimming and J lost 4 bases, with 13 bases between them. Germline lookup yields CDR1 MNHNY and CDR2 SVGAGI (reference sequence). The CDR3 extends over 14 amino acids. CDR3 DNA sequence: TGTGCCAGCATCACGGGGCAGGGCACCGGGGAGCTGTTTTTT. It encodes CASITGQGTGELFF.

J is TRBJ2-7 and V is TRBV15; the D is unclear. Germline V CDR1 and CDR2: LNHNV, YYDKDF (reference sequence). The CDR3 covers 15 residues. V shed 3 bases and J shed 1 base, with 13 bases lying between them. CDR3 DNA sequence: TGTGCCACCAGCAGGGAATCGGACCCGTCCTACGAGCAGTACTTC. It is translated as CATSRESDPSYEQYF.

This clone has a single count. The chain combines TRBV19 with TRBJ2-5, with 11 bases fitting TRBD1. There are 17 residues in the CDR3. With 3 bases clipped from V and 3 bases from J, the junction kept 9 bases outside the gene matches. CDR1 LNHDA and CDR2 SQIVND come from the germline V gene (reference sequence). The CDR3 here is CASSISPWGQGEETQYF. The CDR3 DNA reads TGTGCCAGTAGTATCTCCCCGTGGGGACAGGGGGAAGAGACCCAGTACTTC.

This clone was recorded a few times. The chain uses TRBV16 and TRBJ1-5, with D uncertain. The V end was cut by 2 bases, the J end by 6 bases, with 8 bases between. Germline CDR1 and CDR2: KGHSY and FQNENV. The CDR3 runs 13 residues. CDR3 sequence: CASSQSLGQPQHF. The CDR3 DNA reads as TGTGCCAGCAGCCAAAGCCTGGGTCAGCCCCAGCATTTT.

The gene calls are TRBV27 and TRBJ2-1; 12 bases agree with TRBD2. Trimming took 4 bases from V and 5 from J; bases not matched to a gene: 6. There are 16 residues in the CDR3. The germline V gene encodes CDR1 MNHEY and CDR2 SMNVEV (reference sequence). CDR3 nucleotide sequence: TGTGCCAGCAGTTCCTTACTAGCGGGAGGAAACAATGAGCAGTTCTTC. Its protein product is CASSSLLAGGNNEQFF.

The chain links TRBV10-3 to TRBJ2-1; 9 positions match TRBD2. The CDR3 runs 15 residues. Germline V gene sequence: CDR1 ENHRY, CDR2 SYGVKD. V dropped 4 bases and J dropped 6; count of bases not matched to a gene: 7. CDR3 bases: TGTGCCATCAGTGCTAGCGGGAACTCTCGCAATGAGCAGTTCTTC. It encodes CAISASGNSRNEQFF.

As concerns this clone: Other nucleotide sequences in the sample specify the same CDR3. The chain recombines TRBV5-1 with TRBJ2-7; a weak D match, TRBD1 (5 bases). The V end lost 0 bases, the J end lost 2 bases, and 6 bases lay between the germline ends. This CDR3 is built from 13 residues. Germline V CDR1 and CDR2: SGHRS, YFSETQ. CDR3 in amino acids: CASSLEGTYEQYF. The CDR3 DNA follows: TGCGCCAGCAGCTTGGAGGGGACCTACGAGCAGTACTTC.

The chain carries TRBV9 and TRBJ1-4; TRBD1 is a possible D gene (6 bases). CDR3 length: 17 amino acids. Germline V lookup: CDR1 SGDLS, CDR2 YYNGEE. V was trimmed by 4 bases and J by 5 bases, leaving 21 bases between them. The CDR3: CASSPTKRGVQNEKLFF. For the CDR3, the DNA is TGTGCCAGCAGCCCCACCAAGAGGGGGGTTCAAAATGAAAAACTGTTTTTT.

V usage is TRBV28 and J usage is TRBJ2-3; TRBD1 agrees at 10 bases. The V and J ends lost 5 bases and 1 base, in that order; junction bases with no gene match: 3. This CDR3 spans 15 amino acids. In germline, CDR1 is MDHEN, CDR2 SYDVKM. CDR3 sequence: CASSRQGAGTDTQYF. The CDR3 coding sequence is TGTGCCAGCAGTAGACAGGGGGCCGGCACAGATACGCAGTATTTT.